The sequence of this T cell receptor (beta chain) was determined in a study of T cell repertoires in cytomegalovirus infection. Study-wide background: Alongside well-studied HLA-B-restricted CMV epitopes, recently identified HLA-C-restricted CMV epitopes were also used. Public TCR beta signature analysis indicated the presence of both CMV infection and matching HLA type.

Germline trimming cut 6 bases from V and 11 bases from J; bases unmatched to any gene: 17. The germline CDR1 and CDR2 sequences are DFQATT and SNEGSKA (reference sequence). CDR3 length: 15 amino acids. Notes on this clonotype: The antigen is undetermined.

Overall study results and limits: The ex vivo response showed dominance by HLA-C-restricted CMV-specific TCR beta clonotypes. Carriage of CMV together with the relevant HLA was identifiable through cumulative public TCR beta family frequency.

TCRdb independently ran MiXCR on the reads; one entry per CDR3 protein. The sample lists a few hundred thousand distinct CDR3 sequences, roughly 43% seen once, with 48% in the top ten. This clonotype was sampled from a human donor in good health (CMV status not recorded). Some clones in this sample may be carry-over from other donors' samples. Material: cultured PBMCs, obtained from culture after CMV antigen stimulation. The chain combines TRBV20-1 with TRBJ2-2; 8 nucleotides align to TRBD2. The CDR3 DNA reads TGCAGTGCCCCCGACCCAGCGGGAGCCCTCGGTGAGCTGTTTTTT. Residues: CSAPDPAGALGELFF.